These 2 T cell receptor beta chains share one sample of origin, sequenced in a study of cytomegalovirus exposure and HLA in healthy donors (dated by TCRdb to 2016 to 2017). The library was generated by the immunoSEQ multiplex PCR assay. The multiplex PCR relied on a mix of 60 forward primers for TCR Vbeta segments and 13 reverse primers for TCR Jbeta segments. As stored in TCRdb, this immuneACCESS dataset retains in-frame rearrangements with V and J assigned. A fraction of the clones does not appear; measured against another copy, unresolved V genes explain less than half of the discrepancy, and the remainder lacks a known reason. Recorded for this sample are 150,000 to 200,000 clones; approximately 70% of them occurred a single time. Clones ranked in the top ten supply roughly 5.2% of the sample. Sequenced input: PBMCs. The receptor source for this set is a young woman in good health and CMV-seropositive.

The genes are TRBV9 and TRBJ2-2, with TRBD2 identical over 9 bases. The CDR3 consists of 16 residues. Losses at the gene ends were 3 bases for V and 7 bases for J; bases not matched to a gene: 10. In germline, CDR1 is SGDLS, CDR2 YYNGEE. CDR3 sequence: CASSGNSGGSGGELFF. As DNA, the CDR3 is TGTGCCAGCAGCGGTAATAGCGGGGGCTCCGGCGGGGAGCTGTTTTTT.

The chain joins TRBV11-2 to TRBJ2-1, with 11 bases aligning to TRBD2. CDR1 is SGHAT, CDR2 FQNNGV, per germline. J lost 10 bases, V lost 9 bases, and 8 bases had no gene match. The CDR3 loop spans 13 amino acids. The CDR3 region is CASSGGDKAEQFF. CDR3 nucleotides: TGTGCCAGTAGCGGGGGGGATAAGGCAGAGCAGTTCTTC.